This is a list of T cell receptor beta chains from one sample in a study of T cell changes during pregnancy in multiple sclerosis. This table comes from immunoSEQ multiplex PCR, and its TCRdb copy is limited to in-frame clones, with some not included. Of 85,000 to 100,000 clones listed, more than 85% are singletons. The sample here was peripheral blood, taken before pregnancy. These receptor sequences come from a female donor with multiple sclerosis, enrolled in a pregnancy study. Each CDR3 is given with its conserved first and last residue. The D gene is left open where the match is weak. A row's size may be missing; if present it is once, few, many or a size class.

TRBD2,TRBV4-1,NA,TRBJ2-1,CASSQPTSGSYEQFF,TGCGCCAGCAGCCAGCCGACTAGCGGGAGCTATGAGCAGTTCTTC
TRBD1,TRBV10-2,NA,TRBJ2-6,CASRQGRTGANVLTF,TGCGCCAGCCGACAGGGTAGGACTGGGGCCAACGTCCTGACTTTC
NA,TRBV5-4,NA,TRBJ1-2,CASSLRAGSALGYTF,TGTGCCAGCAGCTTGCGGGCAGGGTCGGCGCTTGGCTACACCTTC
TRBD2,TRBV11-2,NA,TRBJ2-7,CASSLIAGGSYEQYF,TGTGCCAGCAGCTTAATAGCGGGGGGTTCCTACGAGCAGTACTTC
TRBD1,TRBV2,NA,TRBJ1-4,CASSAGTEGVQKLFF,TGTGCCAGCAGTGCCGGGACAGAGGGGGTACAAAAACTGTTTTTT
TRBD1,TRBV19,NA,TRBJ1-3,CASRLGDRPYSGNTIYF,TGTGCCAGTAGACTGGGGGACAGGCCCTACTCTGGAAACACCATATATTTT
TRBD1,TRBV15,NA,TRBJ1-1,CATSRNRDSNTEAFF,TGTGCCACCAGCAGGAACCGGGACAGCAACACTGAAGCTTTCTTT
TRBD2,TRBV11-2,NA,TRBJ2-5,CASSSLADEETQYF,TGTGCCAGCAGCTCCCTAGCGGATGAAGAGACCCAGTACTTC
NA,TRBV7-6,NA,TRBJ2-7,CASSLGRESSYEQYF,TGTGCCAGCAGCCTCGGACGGGAAAGCTCCTACGAGCAGTACTTC
TRBD1,TRBV7-6,NA,TRBJ2-5,CASSYQRQGSQETQYF,TGTGCCAGCAGCTATCAGAGACAGGGAAGTCAAGAGACCCAGTACTTC
TRBD2,TRBV6-1,NA,TRBJ2-1,CAVGSGRATNEQFF,TGTGCGGTAGGTAGCGGGAGGGCCACCAATGAGCAGTTCTTC
TRBD1,TRBV5-1,NA,TRBJ1-3,CASSWSGTGYGSGNTIYF,TGCGCCAGCAGCTGGTCCGGGACAGGGTATGGGTCTGGAAACACCATATATTTT
NA,TRBV21-1,NA,TRBJ1-3,CASSGHRLSSGNTIYF,TGTGCCAGCAGCGGCCACAGGCTCAGCTCTGGAAACACCATATATTTT
NA,TRBV9,NA,TRBJ1-3,CASSVSVSVPGNTIYF,TGTGCCAGCAGCGTATCCGTCTCGGTCCCTGGAAACACCATATATTTT
TRBD2,TRBV4-2,few,TRBJ2-1,CASSRTSGQYNEQFF,TGTGCCAGCAGCCGGACTAGCGGGCAATACAATGAGCAGTTCTTC
TRBD1,TRBV29-1,NA,TRBJ1-2,CSVGGTGRYGYTF,TGCAGCGTCGGCGGGACAGGTAGATATGGCTACACCTTC
NA,TRBV6-1,NA,TRBJ2-6,CASSEVFRVAGANVLTF,TGTGCCAGCAGTGAAGTCTTCAGGGTCGCCGGGGCCAACGTCCTGACTTTC
NA,TRBV4-3,NA,TRBJ1-2,CASSQEEGDGYTF,TGCGCCAGCAGCCAAGAAGAAGGGGATGGCTACACCTTC
NA,TRBV30,NA,TRBJ2-7,CAWSVTVGGEQYF,TGTGCCTGGAGTGTTACCGTCGGGGGAGAGCAGTACTTC
NA,TRBV7-2,NA,TRBJ2-6,CASSSVSGANVLTF,TGTGCCAGCAGCTCGGTTTCTGGGGCCAACGTCCTGACTTTC
NA,TRBV15,NA,TRBJ2-4,CATSREAVGGTARGIQYF,TGTGCCACCAGCAGAGAGGCCGTTGGGGGGACTGCAAGGGGCATTCAGTACTTC
NA,TRBV4-3,NA,TRBJ1-4,CASSPKGVLGTNEKLFF,TGCGCCAGCAGCCCAAAGGGGGTCCTCGGAACTAATGAAAAACTGTTTTTT
TRBD2,TRBV2,NA,TRBJ2-5,CASSEGLAGGQETQYF,TGTGCCAGCAGTGAAGGACTAGCGGGGGGCCAAGAGACCCAGTACTTC
NA,TRBV14,few,TRBJ1-4,CASNSLGEKLFF,TGTGCCAGCAACTCCCTGGGCGAAAAACTGTTTTTT
NA,TRBV5-1,once,TRBJ2-2,CASSLWTLVYTGELFF,TGCGCCAGCAGCCTTTGGACTTTAGTTTACACCGGGGAGCTGTTTTTT
NA,TRBV7-9,NA,TRBJ2-7,CASSLEGTPVYEQYF,TGTGCCAGCAGCTTAGAGGGGACACCTGTCTACGAGCAGTACTTC
NA,TRBV12-5,NA,TRBJ2-5,CASGLSGGLETQYF,TGTGCTAGTGGTTTGTCCGGGGGGCTGGAGACCCAGTACTTC
NA,TRBV10-3,NA,TRBJ2-7,CAISRGGARGEQYF,TGTGCCATCAGCCGTGGGGGGGCGCGAGGCGAGCAGTACTTC